These 13 T cell receptor beta chains were all obtained from the same sample, sequenced in a study of blood T cell repertoires in COVID-19. Only in-frame clones appear in the TCRdb table, and some are missing; sequencing was by immunoSEQ multiplex PCR. Of 250,000 to 350,000 clones in the sample, around nine tenths are singletons; the top ten hold 12%. The sequenced material came from peripheral blood. The receptors here all came from a woman aged 55 to 70 with acute or convalescent COVID-19.

The sample holds a few counts of this clone. The chain employs TRBV6-2 or TRBV6-3 and TRBJ2-1, with 13 bases fitting TRBD2. There are 20 residues in the CDR3. V lost 6 bases, J lost 1 base, and 15 bases stayed unmatched. From germline, CDR1 is MNHEY and CDR2 SVGEGT. The CDR3 region has the DNA TGTGCCAGCAGCCACCACCCGGGACTAGCGGGGACAAGTTCCTACAATGAGCAGTTCTTC. Translation: CASSHHPGLAGTSSYNEQFF.

The chain is built from TRBV24-1 and TRBJ2-7; 12 nucleotides align to TRBD1. Germline V gene lookup returns CDR1 KGHDR and CDR2 SFDVKD. This CDR3 is built from 16 residues. V shed 4 bases and J 2 bases; nucleotides not matched to a gene: 5. The CDR3: CATSESGTGGTYEQYF. DNA for the CDR3: TGTGCCACCAGTGAATCCGGGACAGGGGGCACCTACGAGCAGTACTTC.

This clone was seen only once. J is TRBJ1-4 and V is TRBV7-8; D is undetermined. This CDR3 spans 13 amino acids. The germline CDR1 and CDR2 sequences are SGHVS and FQNEAQ. Between the trimmed V and J ends, which lost 5 bases and 5 bases, there was a span of 9 bases. CDR3 protein: CASSGGPNEKLFF. Written as DNA, the CDR3 is TGTGCCAGCAGCGGAGGGCCGAATGAAAAACTGTTTTTT.

The genes are TRBV6-5 and TRBJ2-5; a possible D gene is TRBD1 (5 bases). The length of the CDR3 is 15 residues. The V gene's germline CDR1 is MNHEY and CDR2 SVGAGI. V lost 6 bases and J lost 5, with 19 bases in between. DNA for the CDR3: TGTGCCAGCAGCCTGGCGGACACACGACGGGAGACCCAGTACTTC. As protein: CASSLADTRRETQYF.

The rearrangement joins TRBV5-6 to TRBJ1-2, with D possibly being TRBD1 (5 bases). The ends were cut back, 5 bases at V and 0 bases at J, with 8 bases in the middle. The CDR3 runs to 13 residues. Per germline, CDR1 SGHDT and CDR2 YYEEEE. Here the CDR3 reads CASRATANYGYTF. In DNA form, the CDR3 reads TGTGCCAGCAGGGCGACAGCTAACTATGGCTACACCTTC.

This chain connects TRBV6-2 or TRBV6-3 to TRBJ1-5; 7 positions match TRBD1. The CDR3 is 15 residues long. Germline assignment: CDR1 MNHEY and CDR2 SVGEGT. After removal of 6 bases from V and 0 bases from J, the junction contained 5 bases not matched to a gene. DNA for the CDR3: TGTGCCAGCAGCAAGGACAGGAGTAGCAATCAGCCCCAGCATTTT. It codes for CASSKDRSSNQPQHF.

The rearrangement joins TRBV7-2 to TRBJ2-1, with no clear D. Between the trimmed V and J ends, which lost 1 base and 0 bases, there was a span of 13 bases. CDR3 length equals 17 residues. CDR1 is SGHTA and CDR2 is FQGNSA in the germline V gene. The CDR3 spells CASSLVREASSYNEQFF. The CDR3 nucleotides are TGTGCCAGCAGCTTAGTTCGTGAAGCCTCCTCCTACAATGAGCAGTTCTTC.

The J gene is TRBJ2-7, the V gene TRBV19; weak D call: TRBD2 (6 bases). V was pared by 6 bases and J by 4 bases, with 13 bases between. CDR3 length: 13 amino acids. Germline V lookup: CDR1 LNHDA, CDR2 SQIVND (reference sequence). CDR3 bases: TGTGCCAGTAGCCATCTAGCGAGATACGAGCAGTACTTC. It codes for CASSHLARYEQYF.

The CDR3 reads CASSPRAGAAGELFF. The CDR3, as DNA: TGTGCCAGCAGCCCTCGGGCGGGGGCTGCCGGGGAGCTGTTTTTT. V usage is TRBV7-2 and J usage is TRBJ2-2, with D perhaps TRBD2 (7 bases). The CDR3 has 15 amino acids. The V end lost 5 bases, the J end lost 6 bases, and 16 bases lay between the germline ends. CDR1 is SGHTA and CDR2 is FQGNSA in the germline V gene.

V and J are TRBV5-1 and TRBJ2-3; 13 bases are a match to TRBD2. The V gene's germline CDR1 is SGHRS and CDR2 YFSETQ. CDR3 length equals 15 residues. V lost 7 bases, J lost 6 bases, and 8 bases stayed unmatched. The CDR3 DNA follows: TGCGCCAGCTCACTAGCGGGGGGGCAATCGGATACGCAGTATTTT. Protein: CASSLAGGQSDTQYF. The variable domain in full, with the rest retrieved from reference TRBV5-1 and TRBJ2-3, is KAGVTQTPRYLIKTRGQQVTLSCSPISGHRSVSWYQQTPGQGLQFLFEYFSETQRNKGNFPGRFSGRQFSNSRSEMNVSTLELGDSALYLCASSLAGGQSDTQYFGPGTRLTVL.

The J gene is TRBJ1-1, the V gene TRBV10-1, with no clear D. Trimming removed 2 bases from V and 5 bases from J, with 15 bases in between. Germline V lookup: CDR1 WNHNN, CDR2 SYGVQD (reference sequence). The CDR3 totals 15 residues. In DNA form, the CDR3 reads TGCGCCAGCAGTGAGCGGTTAGGGAGGGTAACTGAAGCTTTCTTT. Its protein is CASSERLGRVTEAFF.

The V call is TRBV9, the J call TRBJ2-1, with 12 bases identical to TRBD2. With 4 bases clipped from V and 6 bases from J, the junction kept 8 bases outside the gene matches. The CDR3 length is 16 residues. CDR1 and CDR2 (germline): SGDLS, YYNGEE. CDR3 DNA sequence: TGTGCCAGCAGCCCACGACTAGCGGGAGTCCCCAATGAGCAGTTCTTC. Its translation is CASSPRLAGVPNEQFF.

With regard to this clone: It may be a read error: a sequence one base away is much more abundant. The rearrangement joins TRBV5-1 to TRBJ1-6, with D maybe TRBD1 (6 bases). Germline V gives CDR1 SGHRS, CDR2 YFSETQ. The ends were cut back, 4 bases at V and 6 bases at J, with 11 bases in the middle. The CDR3 is made up of 14 amino acids. This CDR3 reads CASSPGQLNSPLHF. CDR3 sequence (DNA): TGCGCCAGCAGCCCCGGACAGCTTAATTCACCCCTCCACTTT.